This T cell receptor beta chain was recovered during a study of T cell changes during pregnancy in multiple sclerosis. TCRdb keeps only in-frame clones here, not all; method: immunoSEQ multiplex PCR. Of under 80,000 clones in the sample, over 75% were seen once. This CDR3 spans 14 amino acids. Germline assignment: CDR1 MNHEY and CDR2 SMNVEV (reference sequence). The trim removed 6 bases at V and 1 base at J, leaving 3 bases unmatched. Sample: peripheral blood, taken in the first trimester of pregnancy. The TCR was taken from a female donor with multiple sclerosis, enrolled in a pregnancy study. The chain is built from TRBV27 and TRBJ1-1; 9 nucleotides agree with TRBD1. Here the CDR3 reads CASRLDRGNTEAFF. The CDR3 nucleotides read TGTGCCAGCAGGTTGGACAGGGGGAACACTGAAGCTTTCTTT.